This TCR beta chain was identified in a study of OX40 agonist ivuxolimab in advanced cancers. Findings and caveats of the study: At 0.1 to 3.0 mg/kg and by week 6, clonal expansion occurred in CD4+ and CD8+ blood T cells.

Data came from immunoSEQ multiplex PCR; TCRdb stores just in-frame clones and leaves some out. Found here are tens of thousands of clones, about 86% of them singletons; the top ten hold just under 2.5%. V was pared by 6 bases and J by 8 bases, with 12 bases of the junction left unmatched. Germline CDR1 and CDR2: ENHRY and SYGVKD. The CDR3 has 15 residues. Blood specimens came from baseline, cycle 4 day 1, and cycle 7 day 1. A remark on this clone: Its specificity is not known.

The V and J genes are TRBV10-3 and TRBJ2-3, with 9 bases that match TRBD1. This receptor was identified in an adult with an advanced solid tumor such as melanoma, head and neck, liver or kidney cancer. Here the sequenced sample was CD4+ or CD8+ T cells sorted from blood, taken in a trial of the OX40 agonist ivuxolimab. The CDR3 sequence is CAIRDRGVERVTQYF. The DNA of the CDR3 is TGTGCCATCAGAGACAGGGGGGTAGAGCGGGTTACGCAGTATTTT.